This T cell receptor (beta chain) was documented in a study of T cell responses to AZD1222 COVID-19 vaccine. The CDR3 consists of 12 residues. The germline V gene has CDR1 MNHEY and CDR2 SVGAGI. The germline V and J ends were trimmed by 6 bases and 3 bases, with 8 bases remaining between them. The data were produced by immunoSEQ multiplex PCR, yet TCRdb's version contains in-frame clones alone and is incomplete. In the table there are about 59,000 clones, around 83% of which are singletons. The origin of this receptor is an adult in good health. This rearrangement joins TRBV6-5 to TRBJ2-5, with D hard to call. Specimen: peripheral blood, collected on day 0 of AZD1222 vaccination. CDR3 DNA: TGTGCCAGCAGCCAATCGAAAGAGACCCAGTACTTC. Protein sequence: CASSQSKETQYF.